These 4 T cell receptor beta chains were sequenced from one sample in a study of shared clonotypes between healthy human individuals (TCRdb year 2020). Library generation was performed with the immunoSEQ multiplex PCR assay. This is the immuneACCESS table as TCRdb keeps it, with only in-frame sequences that have V and J called. A part of the clones is gone; compared with another copy, unresolved V genes explain less than half, and the rest is unexplained. The sample data list about 2.1 million clones, and around 95% of these were observed just once. The ten biggest clones cover around 1.7% of the sample. CD8 naive samples consisted of CD45RO-negative cells that were positively selected for CCR7, yielding a CD45RA+CCR7+ population without TemRA cells. The sample was naive CD8+ T cells from PBMCs. Sample cell subset or site, as interpreted from the label and publication: CD45RA+CCR7+. The source is a man aged 18 to 30 in good health. Some clones in this sample may be carry-over from other donors' samples.

V gene TRBV18 combines with J gene TRBJ2-4, with D perhaps matching TRBD2 (5 bases). Per germline, CDR1 KGHSH and CDR2 LQKENI. The V end lost 0 bases, the J end lost 0 bases, and 9 bases lay between the germline ends. The CDR3 contains 16 residues. The CDR3: CASSPPVGLAKNIQYF. DNA for the CDR3: TGTGCCAGCTCACCACCAGTCGGACTAGCCAAAAACATTCAGTACTTC. Drawing the rest from reference TRBV18 and TRBJ2-4, the complete variable domain is NAGVMQNPRHLVRRRGQEARLRCSPMKGHSHVYWYRQLPEEGLKFMVYLQKENIIDESGMPKERFSAEFPKEGPSILRIQQVVRGDSAAYFCASSPPVGLAKNIQYFGAGTRLSVL.

Comments on this clone: Other DNA sequences within the sample encode an identical CDR3. V usage is TRBV27 and J usage is TRBJ2-1; 9 bases map to TRBD2. The CDR3 spans 15 residues. Unmatched junction bases numbered 4, after V lost 4 bases and J lost 3 bases. The germline V gene has CDR1 MNHEY and CDR2 SMNVEV (reference sequence). CDR3 DNA: TGTGCCAGCAGTTCTCGACTAGCGGTCTACAATGAGCAGTTCTTC. The encoded protein is CASSSRLAVYNEQFF.

V gene TRBV28 combines with J gene TRBJ2-1; perhaps D is TRBD1 or TRBD2 (5 bases each). Deletions cut 7 bases from V and 0 bases from J, with 10 bases between. The CDR3 spans 14 residues. Germline CDR1 and CDR2: MDHEN and SYDVKM. The CDR3 protein is CASKWGSSYNEQFF. In nucleotides, the CDR3 is TGTGCCAGCAAGTGGGGGAGCTCCTACAATGAGCAGTTCTTC.

In this sample, this clone turned up a few times. The chain uses TRBV7-6 and TRBJ2-2, with TRBD1 as a possible D gene (6 bases). V was clipped by 5 bases and J by 5 bases, with 9 bases between them. The CDR3 spans 13 residues. CDR1 and CDR2 (germline): SGHVS, FNYEAQ. As DNA, the CDR3 is TGTGCCAGCAGCATAGGGGGAACCGGGGAGCTGTTTTTT. Residues: CASSIGGTGELFF.